This T cell receptor (beta chain) was documented in a study of blood T cell repertoires in COVID-19. Across the study: Collection of acute and convalescent COVID-19 samples took place in the United States, Italy and Spain. PBMCs, B-cell-depleted T cells, or T cells provided the cDNA or gDNA that made up the material.

The CDR3 contains 14 residues. The J segment lost 6 bases and the V segment lost 0 bases, leaving 6 bases of the junction unmatched. Germline V lookup: CDR1 SGHRS, CDR2 YFSETQ. As handled by the study authors: For nucleated cells, counts were estimated from reference gene primer amplification. The repertoire was sequenced with immunoSEQ multiplex PCR; TCRdb's copy has only in-frame clones and lacks some. From that table come the V and J calls and clone size; the DNA was used to work out D and trimming. Of 120,000 or so clones listed, roughly 90% are singletons. The chain links TRBV5-1 to TRBJ2-7; 7 nucleotides line up with TRBD1. This sequence originates from a woman of 80 years or more with acute or convalescent COVID-19. The sequenced material came from peripheral blood. The chain's CDR3 is CASSLVTGAGEQYF. In DNA, the CDR3 is TGCGCCAGCAGCTTGGTTACAGGGGCCGGCGAGCAGTACTTC.